Below, one TCR beta chain is given with its context. This entry is derived from a study of T cell changes during pregnancy in multiple sclerosis. Clones were read by immunoSEQ multiplex PCR, and TCRdb kept only the in-frame ones, dropping some. Of 35,000 to 45,000 clones listed, 91% are singletons. The sequenced sample was CD4+ T cells from peripheral blood mononuclear cells, obtained before pregnancy. The TCR was taken from a female donor with multiple sclerosis, enrolled in a pregnancy study.

CDR3: CASSYRMLAGTYEQYF. In DNA form, the CDR3 reads TGTGCCAGCAGTTACCGAATGCTAGCGGGTACCTACGAGCAGTACTTC. The V call is TRBV6-5, the J call TRBJ2-7; 8 bases map to TRBD2. The CDR3 spans 16 residues. From germline, CDR1 is MNHEY and CDR2 SVGAGI. V was clipped by 2 bases and J by 2 bases; unmatched bases: 8.